This is a list of T cell receptor beta chains from one sample in a study of OX40 agonist ivuxolimab in advanced cancers. Data came from immunoSEQ multiplex PCR; TCRdb stores just in-frame clones and leaves some out. The profile shows about 100,000 clones, approximately 90% of them singletons. Sequencing was performed on CD4+ or CD8+ T cells sorted from blood, taken in a trial of the OX40 agonist ivuxolimab. These receptors were taken from an adult with an advanced solid tumor such as melanoma, head and neck, liver or kidney cancer. The CDR3 runs from the conserved cysteine through the conserved F or W. A D gene is named only where the DNA matches it firmly. The size entry is marked missing in some rows and otherwise reads once, few, many or a size class.

TRBJ2-1	-	TRBV30	-	TGTGCCTGGACCCTTCTAGATGAGCAGTTCTTC	CAWTLLDEQFF
TRBJ1-2	TRBD1	TRBV7-9	-	TGTGCCAGCAGCTTAGGACAGGGCACGGACTATGGCTACACCTTC	CASSLGQGTDYGYTF
TRBJ1-5	-	TRBV9	-	TGTGCCAGCAGCCGCGTCGGGAGGGGTCAGCCCCAGCATTTT	CASSRVGRGQPQHF
TRBJ2-5	TRBD1	TRBV5-1	-	TGCGCCAGCAGACCTATGGGACAGGGGGCGGAGACCCAGTACTTC	CASRPMGQGAETQYF
TRBJ2-5	-	TRBV14	-	TGTGCCAGCAGCCAGTGGTACGGCCAAGAGACCCAGTACTTC	CASSQWYGQETQYF
TRBJ1-1	-	TRBV11-2	-	TGTGCCAGCAGCTTATCTCCCGGGAACACTGAAGCTTTCTTT	CASSLSPGNTEAFF
TRBJ2-1	TRBD2	TRBV7-2	-	TGTGCCAGCAGCTTAGACCGACTCGGACTAGCGGGAGGTGAGCAGTTCTTC	CASSLDRLGLAGGEQFF
TRBJ2-5	TRBD1	TRBV19	-	TGTGCCAGTAGTAGAGGGGGCGGGGAGACCCAGTACTTC	CASSRGGGETQYF
TRBJ2-4	TRBD1	TRBV6-1	-	TGTGCCAGCAGGGACAGGCCGGGGGCCAAAAACATTCAGTACTTC	CASRDRPGAKNIQYF
TRBJ2-1	TRBD2	TRBV9	-	TGTGCCAGCAGCGTAGCGCCAGCGGGAGGGCTAGATGAGCAGTTCTTC	CASSVAPAGGLDEQFF
TRBJ1-2	TRBD1	TRBV19	-	TGTGCCAGTAGTCACAATCACAGGGGGATGCAAGGCTATGGCTACACCTTC	CASSHNHRGMQGYGYTF
TRBJ2-7	TRBD2	TRBV19	-	TGTGCCAGCCGGGAGGCTCTTGAGCACGAGCAGTACTTC	CASREALEHEQYF
TRBJ2-4	-	TRBV20-1	once	TGCAGTGCTAGCCGGGACATTCAGTACTTC	CSASRDIQYF
TRBJ2-6	-	TRBV5-6	-	TGTGCCAGCAGCCTGTGGGCTGGGGCCAACGTCCTGACTTTC	CASSLWAGANVLTF
TRBJ2-7	-	TRBV5-1	-	TGCGCCAGCAGCTTGTCTAGCTCCTACGAGCAGTACTTC	CASSLSSSYEQYF
TRBJ2-3	-	TRBV19	-	TGTGCCAGTAGTATCCGTCGGGAAGGTTTAGATACGCAGTATTTT	CASSIRREGLDTQYF
TRBJ2-7	TRBD2	TRBV19	-	TGTGCCAGTAGTAACGGGGGGACCTCCTACGAGCAGTACTTC	CASSNGGTSYEQYF
TRBJ2-1	TRBD1	TRBV19	-	TGTGCCAGTAGTTGGGGCAGGGGGTTTGAGCAGTTCTTC	CASSWGRGFEQFF
TRBJ2-3	-	TRBV28	-	TGTGCCAGCAGTCTGGGCAACACAGATACGCAGTATTTT	CASSLGNTDTQYF
TRBJ1-1	-	TRBV5-1	-	TGCGCCAGCAGCTTCGTAGGAGTCACTGAAGCTTTCTTT	CASSFVGVTEAFF
TRBJ1-5	TRBD1	TRBV27	-	TGTGCCAGCAGTGCCGGGACAGGGCGCAATCAGCCCCAGCATTTT	CASSAGTGRNQPQHF
TRBJ2-3	TRBD2	TRBV4-2	-	TGTGCCAGCAGCCCAAACCGACTAGCGGGAGCGACAGATACGCAGTATTTT	CASSPNRLAGATDTQYF
TRBJ1-3	-	TRBV25-1	-	TGTGCCAGCAGTGAATCCGGGGGGAATAGAAACACCATATATTTT	CASSESGGNRNTIYF
TRBJ2-2	TRBD2	TRBV13	-	TGTGCCAGCAGCTTACAGGCGGGAGGAAACACCGGGGAGCTGTTTTTT	CASSLQAGGNTGELFF
TRBJ2-1	TRBD2	TRBV30	-	TGTGCCTGCCAGACTAGCATCAGACTCCATGAGCAGTTCTTC	CACQTSIRLHEQFF
TRBJ1-5	-	TRBV28	-	TGTGCCAGCAGTTTCGGTCAGCCCCAGCATTTT	CASSFGQPQHF
TRBJ2-6	-	TRBV7-8	once	TGTGCCAGCAGCTTAGGAGTTAGCTCTGGGGCCAACGTCCTGACTTTC	CASSLGVSSGANVLTF
TRBJ2-1	-	TRBV15	-	TGTGCCACCAGCAGAGAACCGACTAGTTATGGCAATGAGCAGTTCTTC	CATSREPTSYGNEQFF
TRBJ2-1	TRBD1	TRBV9	few	TGTGCCAGCAGCGTAGGGGGACAGGGAATATACAATGAGCAGTTCTTC	CASSVGGQGIYNEQFF
TRBJ2-7	-	TRBV5-8	-	TGCGCCAGCAGCCGATTAAAGGAGGGCCCCTACGAGCAGTACTTC	CASSRLKEGPYEQYF
TRBJ1-1	-	TRBV28	few	TGTGCCAGCACCCGACACTACCGGCTTGAAGCTTTCTTT	CASTRHYRLEAFF
TRBJ2-2	TRBD1	TRBV27	-	TGTGCCAGCCCACAGGGGGCGATCACCGGGGAGCTGTTTTTT	CASPQGAITGELFF
TRBJ2-1	-	TRBV11-2	-	TGTGCCAGCAGCTTAGGAGTGCTTGGGGGAGGACTTCGGAATGAGCAGTTCTTC	CASSLGVLGGGLRNEQFF
TRBJ1-1	-	TRBV19	-	TGTGCCAGTAGTATAGCGTTGAACACTGAAGCTTTCTTT	CASSIALNTEAFF
TRBJ2-1	TRBD2	TRBV10-2	-	TGCGCCAGCAGTGGTGGGACTACCAATGAGCAGTTCTTC	CASSGGTTNEQFF
TRBJ2-3	-	TRBV5-5	-	TGTGCCAGCAGCTTGGGAGTTAGCGGCACAGATACGCAGTATTTT	CASSLGVSGTDTQYF
TRBJ2-2	-	TRBV4-3	-	TGCGCCAGCAGCCAAGTTCTTCCCGGGCTAGGAGGGGACACCGGGGAGCTGTTTTTT	CASSQVLPGLGGDTGELFF
TRBJ2-7	-	TRBV28	-	TGTGCCAGCAGTCAAGCCCCGACGTTACTAGCTGATAGGTGGGAGCAGTACTTC	CASSQAPTLLADRWEQYF
TRBJ2-7	TRBD1	TRBV10-2	-	TGCGCCAGCAGTGAGTCGACAGGGACAAGCTCCTACGAGCAGTACTTC	CASSESTGTSSYEQYF
TRBJ2-5	-	TRBV18	-	TGTGCCAGCTCACCACCGAACGTTGTGACCCAGTACTTC	CASSPPNVVTQYF
TRBJ1-2	-	TRBV7-7	-	TGTGCCAGCAGCACCCGGACTAGCGGGAGGTACTATGGCTACACCTTC	CASSTRTSGRYYGYTF
TRBJ1-1	-	TRBV11-3	-	TGTGCCAGCAGCACCGGACAGCCGAACACTGAAGCTTTCTTT	CASSTGQPNTEAFF
TRBJ2-5	-	TRBV7-6	-	TGTGCCAGCAGCTTAAGTTCAGGGGCCCTACGAGAGACCCAGTACTTC	CASSLSSGALRETQYF
TRBJ2-1	TRBD2	TRBV28	-	TGTGCCAGCAGTTTACCTACTAGCGGGAGCCTCTCCTACAATGAGCAGTTCTTC	CASSLPTSGSLSYNEQFF
TRBJ2-5	TRBD2	TRBV7-9	-	TGTGCCAGCAGCTTAAACCAGGCGGGGGCCCAGTACTTC	CASSLNQAGAQYF
TRBJ1-1	TRBD1	TRBV7-8	-	TGTGCCAGCGGGAGACAGGGGATAAACACTGAAGCTTTCTTT	CASGRQGINTEAFF
TRBJ1-3	TRBD1	TRBV7-2	-	TGTGCCAGCAGCGTGCAGGGGGCCGGCTCTGGAAACACCATATATTTT	CASSVQGAGSGNTIYF
TRBJ1-2	TRBD1	TRBV5-1	-	TGCGCCAGCAGCGCTGGACAGGGACGGGGCGGCTACACCTTC	CASSAGQGRGGYTF
TRBJ1-2	-	TRBV19	-	TGTGCCAGTAGCCGGATCGGGGGGGGCAACTATGGCTACACCTTC	CASSRIGGGNYGYTF
TRBJ2-6	-	TRBV15	once	TGTGCCACCTGGGCTTCTGGGGCCAACGTCCTGACTTTC	CATWASGANVLTF
TRBJ2-5	-	TRBV18	once	TGTGCCAGCTCACCACTTGAGATGGAGACCCAGTACTTC	CASSPLEMETQYF
TRBJ2-2	TRBD2	TRBV6-7	-	TGTGCCAGCAGTAATACTAGCGGGAGGGCCGGGGAGCTGTTTTTT	CASSNTSGRAGELFF
TRBJ2-5	-	TRBV27	-	TGTGCCAGCAGACTCCAGGGGAGTGAGACCCAGTACTTC	CASRLQGSETQYF
TRBJ2-5	TRBD2	TRBV7-9	-	TGTGCCAGCAGCCGGACTAGCGGGGAGTGGGAGACCCAGTACTTC	CASSRTSGEWETQYF
TRBJ1-1	TRBD1	TRBV18	-	TGTGCCAGCTCACCTGGGACAGGGTCGAACACTGAAGCTTTCTTT	CASSPGTGSNTEAFF
TRBJ2-2	-	TRBV7-2	-	TGTGCCAGCAGCCCCAGGAGTAGGGCGAACACCGGGGAGCTGTTTTTT	CASSPRSRANTGELFF
TRBJ2-1	TRBD2	TRBV14	once	TGTGCCAGCAGCCAAGTTGCGGGAGTCTGGGGTGAGCAGTTCTTC	CASSQVAGVWGEQFF
TRBJ2-3	-	TRBV6-6	-	TGTGCCAGCAGACCCCGGAGGGTGGCAGATACGCAGTATTTT	CASRPRRVADTQYF
TRBJ2-7	-	TRBV19	-	TGTGCCAGTAGTCCTAAGGGGACTTTCTCCTACGAGCAGTACTTC	CASSPKGTFSYEQYF
TRBJ2-7	TRBD1	TRBV6-1	-	TGTGCCAGTGAAACGGGACAGGGGGGGTACGAGCAGTACTTC	CASETGQGGYEQYF